The 8 T cell receptor beta chains given below trace back to one sample, sequenced in a study of tumor-infiltrating lymphocytes in glioblastoma multiforme. Multiple V-beta primers and a C-beta primer amplified TCRB from RNA. MiXCR was run by TCRdb on the multiplex PCR reads, yielding one entry per CDR3 protein. The sample has around 13,000 distinct CDR3 sequences; about 66% are singletons. The specimen was brain tumor tissue. Receptor source: a male donor with glioblastoma.

CDR3: CASSLDISPDTQYF. In DNA, the CDR3 is TGTGCCAGCAGCCTGGACATCAGCCCAGATACGCAGTATTTT. This chain links TRBV11-2 with TRBJ2-3, with D perhaps TRBD1 (5 bases). CDR3 length: 14 residues. CDR1 is SGHAT, CDR2 FQNNGV, per germline. V dropped 5 bases and J dropped 4 bases, with 13 bases sitting between them.

The chain combines TRBV7-8 with TRBJ2-7, with a possible D match to TRBD2 (6 bases). The V gene's germline CDR1 is SGHVS and CDR2 FQNEAQ. With 4 bases removed from V and 7 bases from J, the gap between germline ends came to 14 bases. The CDR3 consists of 13 residues. CDR3 sequence reads: CASSSSGGLEQYV. Here the CDR3 DNA reads TGTGCCAGCAGCTCAAGCGGAGGGTTGGAGCAGTACGTC.

V is TRBV4-1 and J is TRBJ2-7, with 10 positions matching TRBD1. V gave up 3 bases and J gave up 4 bases; unmatched junction bases: 6. This CDR3 has 15 amino acids. CDR1 MGHRA and CDR2 YSYEKL come from the germline V gene. CDR3 nucleotides: TGCGCCAGCAGCCACCCAGGGACAGGGGCTTACGAGCAGTACTTC. It yields the protein CASSHPGTGAYEQYF.

The CDR3 is CASSYSTGSRTQYF. CDR3 in DNA: TGTGCCAGCAGTTACTCGACAGGGTCCCGGACCCAGTACTTC. The chain employs TRBV6-2 or TRBV6-3 and TRBJ2-5; 7 bases map to TRBD1. Losses at the gene ends were 0 bases for V and 7 bases for J; bases not matched to a gene: 5. CDR1 is MNHEY and CDR2 is SVGEGT in the germline V gene. The CDR3 has 14 amino acids.

This clonotype was seen a few times. The chain is built from TRBV29-1 and TRBJ2-3; 7 bases are shared with TRBD2. Germline-derived CDR1 and CDR2 are SQVTM and ANQGSEA. The CDR3 covers 12 residues. V gave up 6 bases and J gave up 10 bases; unmatched junction bases: 10. This CDR3 reads CSVGQGGDAQYF. CDR3 bases: TGCAGCGTAGGTCAGGGAGGGGATGCGCAGTATTTT.

The gene calls are TRBV20-1 and TRBJ2-1, with TRBD2 matching 10 bases. Germline V lookup: CDR1 DFQATT, CDR2 SNEGSKA (reference sequence). The V segment lost 3 bases and the J segment 5 bases; nucleotides outside the gene matches: 10. The CDR3 is 16 amino acids. In DNA form, the CDR3 reads TGCAGTGCTAGGATGGGGATAGCGGGGGGCAACAATGAGCAGTTCTTC. It yields the protein CSARMGIAGGNNEQFF.

Comment on this clonotype: The conserved final phenylalanine or tryptophan is absent from the CDR3, which likely points to a read error. The chain is built from TRBV5-1 and TRBJ2-7; 16 bases map to TRBD2. CDR1 SGHRS and CDR2 YFSETQ come from the germline V gene. The CDR3 consists of 18 residues. The CDR3 reads CVSSLVGTSGRAVYEQYS. CDR3 DNA: TGCGTCAGCAGCTTGGTCGGGACTAGCGGGAGGGCTGTCTACGAGCAGTACTCC.

As concerns this clonotype: A read error may account for a junction end that differs from germline. The V and J genes are TRBV11-2 and TRBJ2-3, with D possibly TRBD2 on 6 matching bases. This CDR3 region has 15 residues. Per germline, CDR1 SGHAT and CDR2 FQNNGV. The CDR3 coding sequence is TGTGCCATCAGCTTACGGAGGGCGTGGACAGATACGCAGTATTTT. Encoded protein: CAISLRRAWTDTQYF.